Listed here are 7 T cell receptor beta chains from one sample, sequenced in a study of T cells after yellow fever vaccination. TCRdb reprocessed the 5' RACE reads via MiXCR and lists one record per CDR3 protein. The sample consists of 500,000 to 650,000 distinct CDR3 sequences, about a sixth of them appearing once. Source: PBMCs, taken about 5 days after the first yellow fever vaccination. These receptors all stem from a man aged 18-30 years who received the YFV17D yellow fever vaccine.

The chain uses TRBV6-5 and TRBJ2-7, with 8 positions matching TRBD1. The CDR3 extends over 13 amino acids. In germline, CDR1 is MNHEY, CDR2 SVGAGI. V lost 4 bases and J lost 5; bases outside the gene matches: 4. DNA for the CDR3: TGTGCCAGCAGTTGGACAGGGTACCACGAGCAGTACTTC. Translating gives CASSWTGYHEQYF.

The chain carries TRBV18 and TRBJ2-7, with D perhaps matching TRBD2 (6 bases). The length of the CDR3 is 14 residues. Germline CDR1 is KGHSH and CDR2 is LQKENI. Trimming stripped 5 bases from V and 4 bases from J, with 15 bases between. CDR3 nucleotide sequence: TGTGCCAGCTCATCCGGGGGTCTGGGGTACGAGCAGTACGTC. It specifies CASSSGGLGYEQYV.

There are a few counts of this clonotype. V usage is TRBV30 and J usage is TRBJ2-1; TRBD2 might be the D (6 bases). The CDR3 spans 15 residues. Germline V gene data show CDR1 as GTSNPN and CDR2 as SVGIG (reference sequence). V was clipped by 4 bases and J by 2 bases, with 15 bases between them. The CDR3 DNA reads as TGTGCCTGGAACCGCCAGCGGGCCCCCTACAATGAGCAGTTCTTC. Its protein is CAWNRQRAPYNEQFF.

This clonotype has only a few counts. The V call is TRBV20-1, the J call TRBJ2-6, with D unresolved. The V and J ends lost 0 bases and 0 bases respectively, with 9 bases between them. The CDR3 consists of 16 residues. Per the germline V gene, CDR1 is DFQATT and CDR2 is SNEGSKA (reference sequence). The CDR3: CSARDLVDSGANVLTF. CDR3 nucleotide sequence: TGCAGTGCTAGAGATTTGGTTGACTCTGGGGCCAACGTCCTGACTTTC.

CDR3 sequence (DNA): TGTGCCAGCAGCCCCCAGGCGGGGAGAGGTCCCTACAATGAGCAGTTCTTC. This codes for CASSPQAGRGPYNEQFF. This chain connects TRBV7-2 to TRBJ2-1; maybe TRBD2 (6 bases). Germline assignment: CDR1 SGHTA and CDR2 FQGNSA. V lost 5 bases, J lost 2 bases, and 19 bases lay in between. This CDR3 is 17 amino acids long.

J is TRBJ2-7 and V is TRBV30; D not certain. The V gene's germline CDR1 is GTSNPN and CDR2 SVGIG (reference sequence). Trimming removed 4 bases at V and 3 bases at J, with 16 bases between. The CDR3 runs to 14 residues. DNA of the CDR3: TGTGCCTGGACCCACGCCGAAGGAATCTACGAGCAGTACTTC. Amino acid sequence: CAWTHAEGIYEQYF.

This clonotype was seen repeatedly, ten times or more. The chain employs TRBV11-2 and TRBJ2-5; D may correspond to TRBD1 or TRBD2 (5 bases each). CDR1 and CDR2 from the germline V gene are SGHAT and FQNNGV. Trimming left V 0 bases short and J 8 bases short, with 10 bases between. This CDR3 has 13 residues. CDR3 nucleotides: TGTGCCAGCAGCTTAGAGGTCAGGGACACCCAGTACTTC. This sequence encodes CASSLEVRDTQYF.